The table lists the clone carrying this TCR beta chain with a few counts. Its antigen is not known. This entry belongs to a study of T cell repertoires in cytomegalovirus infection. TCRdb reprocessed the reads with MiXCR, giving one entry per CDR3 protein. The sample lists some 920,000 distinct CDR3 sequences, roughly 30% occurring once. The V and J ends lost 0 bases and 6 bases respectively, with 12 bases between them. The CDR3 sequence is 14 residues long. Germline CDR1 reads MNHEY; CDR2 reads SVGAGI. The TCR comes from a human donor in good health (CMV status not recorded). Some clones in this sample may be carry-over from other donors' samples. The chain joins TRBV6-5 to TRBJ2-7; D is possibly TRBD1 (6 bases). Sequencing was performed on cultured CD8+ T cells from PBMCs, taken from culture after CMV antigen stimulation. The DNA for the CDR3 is TGTGCCAGCAGTTACTCGAGTTCAGGGGCCGAGCAGTACGTC. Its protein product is CASSYSSSGAEQYV.